Below, 2 T cell receptor beta chains from the same sample are listed, as sequenced in a study of blood T cells in healthy people across ages. Then a second PCR, running about 7 to 11 cycles, was carried out with a sample-barcoded 5' primer and a J-beta primer mix. MiXCR, run by TCRdb on the 5' RACE reads, gives a single entry per CDR3 protein. The sample includes 630,000 or so distinct CDR3 sequences, around 32% of them seen just once. The sequencing input was blood. The receptors here all came from a woman of 80 years or more in good health.

This clonotype appeared many times. This chain joins TRBV6-5 and TRBJ1-5; the match to TRBD1 covers 10 bases. Germline V gene sequence: CDR1 MNHEY, CDR2 SVGAGI. CDR3 length: 15 residues. Trimming took 6 bases from V and 11 from J; bases not matched to a gene: 13. The DNA of the CDR3 is TGTGCCAGCAGACGTTCCGGGACAGGGGTTATGGCCCAGCATTTT. Protein: CASRRSGTGVMAQHF.

This clonotype was detected many times. The chain joins TRBV7-9 to TRBJ2-1; 7 bases are shared with TRBD1. The germline V gene has CDR1 SEHNR and CDR2 FQNEAQ (reference sequence). V trimming: 4 bases; J trimming: 7 bases; junction bases outside the gene matches: 7. CDR3 length equals 14 residues. The CDR3 nucleotides read TGTGCCAGCAGCTCCCACAGGGGTCTTAATGAGCAGTTCTTC. As protein: CASSSHRGLNEQFF.